These T cell receptor beta chains were read from a single sample in a study of yellow fever vaccine responses in identical twins. TCRdb reprocessed the RT-PCR reads with MiXCR, giving one entry per CDR3 protein. The top ten clones hold around 1.8% of a sample with around 16,000 distinct CDR3 sequences, about four fifths of them seen once. Specimen: T cells from blood (PBMCs), unsorted or a sorted subset (not recorded which), collected before or after yellow fever vaccination (not recorded which). These receptor sequences come from a young woman who received the yellow fever vaccine. Both conserved end residues are part of each CDR3. Each record gives: D gene, J gene, V gene, clone size, CDR3 DNA, CDR3 protein. The D gene is left open where the match is weak. Clone sizes are given selectively: once, few, many, or a class where the clone is expanded.

d_gene: NA
j_gene: TRBJ1-2
v_gene: TRBV29-1
abundance: NA
CDR3nt: TGCAGCGTTAAAAGGCCTTCCGGGGGCAATGGCTACACCTTC
CDR3aa: CSVKRPSGGNGYTF

d_gene: NA
j_gene: TRBJ1-3
v_gene: TRBV10-3
abundance: NA
CDR3nt: TGTGCCATCAGTGATCCCCGGGCAGACAGGCCCTTCGGAAACACCATATATTTT
CDR3aa: CAISDPRADRPFGNTIYF

d_gene: TRBD1
j_gene: TRBJ2-7
v_gene: TRBV5-1
abundance: few
CDR3nt: TGCGCCAGCAGCTTGGGGGACAGGGTCGAGCAGTACTTC
CDR3aa: CASSLGDRVEQYF

d_gene: NA
j_gene: TRBJ2-7
v_gene: TRBV12-3/TRBV12-4
abundance: NA
CDR3nt: TGTGCCAGCAGTCTACGGACTCCCTACGAGCAGTACTTC
CDR3aa: CASSLRTPYEQYF

d_gene: NA
j_gene: TRBJ2-7
v_gene: TRBV29-1
abundance: NA
CDR3nt: TGCAGCGTTGAATTGGGGAGCGAGCAGTACTTC
CDR3aa: CSVELGSEQYF

d_gene: NA
j_gene: TRBJ1-1
v_gene: TRBV29-1
abundance: NA
CDR3nt: TGCAGCGTTGAAGAGGGGTTCCTTGAAGCTTTCTTT
CDR3aa: CSVEEGFLEAFF

d_gene: NA
j_gene: TRBJ2-6
v_gene: TRBV7-6
abundance: NA
CDR3nt: TGTGCCAGCAGCTTAGCCCCGAGTGGGGCTGGGGCCAACGTCCTGACTTTC
CDR3aa: CASSLAPSGAGANVLTF

d_gene: TRBD1
j_gene: TRBJ2-7
v_gene: TRBV18
abundance: NA
CDR3nt: TGTGCCAGCTCACCACGGACAGGGCGCTACGAGCAGTACTTC
CDR3aa: CASSPRTGRYEQYF

d_gene: NA
j_gene: TRBJ2-2
v_gene: TRBV11-1
abundance: NA
CDR3nt: TGTGCCAGCAGCTTAGCGGTCGAAGCCTCGAACACCGGGGAGCTGTTTTTT
CDR3aa: CASSLAVEASNTGELFF

d_gene: NA
j_gene: TRBJ1-4
v_gene: TRBV12-3/TRBV12-4
abundance: NA
CDR3nt: TGTGCCAGCAGTCCTCGAGGGGAAAAACTGTTTTTT
CDR3aa: CASSPRGEKLFF

d_gene: NA
j_gene: TRBJ2-7
v_gene: TRBV2
abundance: NA
CDR3nt: TGTGCCAGCAAGGAACGGGAGTACTCCTACGAGCAGTACTTC
CDR3aa: CASKEREYSYEQYF

d_gene: TRBD2
j_gene: TRBJ2-1
v_gene: TRBV4-3
abundance: NA
CDR3nt: TGCGCCAGCAGCCAAGACCGTTTGACTAGCATTTACAATGAGCAGTTCTTC
CDR3aa: CASSQDRLTSIYNEQFF

d_gene: NA
j_gene: TRBJ1-1
v_gene: TRBV12-3/TRBV12-4
abundance: few
CDR3nt: TGTGCCAGCAGTTTACTAATGAACACTGAAGCTTTCTTT
CDR3aa: CASSLLMNTEAFF

d_gene: NA
j_gene: TRBJ2-1
v_gene: TRBV11-3
abundance: NA
CDR3nt: TGTGCCAGCAGCTTATCGGGCGGTTATGAGCAGTTCTTC
CDR3aa: CASSLSGGYEQFF

d_gene: TRBD1
j_gene: TRBJ2-7
v_gene: TRBV10-3
abundance: NA
CDR3nt: TGTGCCATCAGCGATACAGGGGTGCCCTACGAGCAGTACTTC
CDR3aa: CAISDTGVPYEQYF

d_gene: NA
j_gene: TRBJ1-5
v_gene: TRBV12-3/TRBV12-4
abundance: NA
CDR3nt: TGTGCCAGCAGTTTAGAACGGAATAGCAATCAGCCCCAGCATTTT
CDR3aa: CASSLERNSNQPQHF

d_gene: NA
j_gene: TRBJ1-6
v_gene: TRBV7-3
abundance: NA
CDR3nt: TGTGCCAGCAGCGAACGGACAGCGGGCGATTCACCCCTCCACTTT
CDR3aa: CASSERTAGDSPLHF

d_gene: NA
j_gene: TRBJ2-7
v_gene: TRBV9
abundance: NA
CDR3nt: TGTGCCAGCAGCGTAGAAGGGGCGTCCTACGAGCAGTACTTC
CDR3aa: CASSVEGASYEQYF

d_gene: TRBD2
j_gene: TRBJ2-1
v_gene: TRBV29-1
abundance: few
CDR3nt: TGCAGCGGTTCGTCCCTAGCGGAGTCCCTACACAATGAGCAGTTCTTC
CDR3aa: CSGSSLAESLHNEQFF

d_gene: TRBD1
j_gene: TRBJ2-3
v_gene: TRBV5-4
abundance: NA
CDR3nt: TGTGCCAGCAGCTTCCGACAGGGAATGGCAGATACGCAGTATTTT
CDR3aa: CASSFRQGMADTQYF

d_gene: NA
j_gene: TRBJ2-1
v_gene: TRBV19
abundance: NA
CDR3nt: TGTGCCAGTAGTATAGTTCCACGAAATGAGCAGTTCTTC
CDR3aa: CASSIVPRNEQFF

d_gene: TRBD2
j_gene: TRBJ2-1
v_gene: TRBV7-2
abundance: NA
CDR3nt: TGTGCCAGCAGCCTCATCCGGGGGGTCGTTGAGCAGTTCTTC
CDR3aa: CASSLIRGVVEQFF

d_gene: NA
j_gene: TRBJ2-3
v_gene: TRBV2
abundance: NA
CDR3nt: TGTGCCAGCAGAGAAGACAACACAGATACGCAGTATTTT
CDR3aa: CASREDNTDTQYF

d_gene: NA
j_gene: TRBJ2-3
v_gene: TRBV29-1
abundance: NA
CDR3nt: TGCAGCGCTGAGGGATCTGCGGTAGGCCGCACAGATACGCAGTATTTT
CDR3aa: CSAEGSAVGRTDTQYF

d_gene: TRBD1
j_gene: TRBJ2-7
v_gene: TRBV20-1
abundance: NA
CDR3nt: TGCAGTGCTCCCGGGACAGTAGAGACTCTAACCTACGAGCAGTACTTC
CDR3aa: CSAPGTVETLTYEQYF

d_gene: NA
j_gene: TRBJ1-2
v_gene: TRBV2
abundance: NA
CDR3nt: TGTGCCAGCATTGACAGCGAAATGGGCCCCTTC
CDR3aa: CASIDSEMGPF

d_gene: TRBD1
j_gene: TRBJ2-2
v_gene: TRBV5-4
abundance: NA
CDR3nt: TGTGCCAGTCGGGACAGCCACACCGGGGAGCTGTTTTTT
CDR3aa: CASRDSHTGELFF

d_gene: TRBD1
j_gene: TRBJ2-6
v_gene: TRBV10-3
abundance: NA
CDR3nt: TGTGCCACTACAGGGGATGGGGCCAACGTCCTGACTTTC
CDR3aa: CATTGDGANVLTF

d_gene: NA
j_gene: TRBJ2-3
v_gene: TRBV5-1
abundance: NA
CDR3nt: TGCGCCAGCAGCTTGGAAAACACAGATACGCAGTATTTT
CDR3aa: CASSLENTDTQYF

d_gene: NA
j_gene: TRBJ2-1
v_gene: TRBV3-1
abundance: few
CDR3nt: TGTGCCAGCAGCCCTAGGGGACTGAGCTCCTACAATGAGCAGTTCTTC
CDR3aa: CASSPRGLSSYNEQFF

d_gene: NA
j_gene: TRBJ1-5
v_gene: TRBV18
abundance: NA
CDR3nt: TGTGCCAGCTCACCACAGAGCAATCAGCCCCAGCATTTT
CDR3aa: CASSPQSNQPQHF

d_gene: NA
j_gene: TRBJ2-7
v_gene: TRBV28
abundance: NA
CDR3nt: TGTGCCAGCTCCCGATCGGCGAAAGGGGGAACGCAGTACTTC
CDR3aa: CASSRSAKGGTQYF

d_gene: TRBD2
j_gene: TRBJ2-2
v_gene: TRBV11-1
abundance: once
CDR3nt: TGTGCCAGCAGGTCTCCCGGGACTACATACACCGGGGAGCTGTTTTTT
CDR3aa: CASRSPGTTYTGELFF

d_gene: TRBD1
j_gene: TRBJ1-5
v_gene: TRBV4-1
abundance: NA
CDR3nt: TGCGCCAGCAGCCCGGGACAGGATTTCAATCAGCCCCAGCATTTT
CDR3aa: CASSPGQDFNQPQHF

d_gene: TRBD1
j_gene: TRBJ1-1
v_gene: TRBV5-6
abundance: NA
CDR3nt: TGTGCCAGCAGCGTGGTCGGACAGGGGGCTCGTAGGAACACTGAAGCTTTCTTT
CDR3aa: CASSVVGQGARRNTEAFF

d_gene: TRBD1
j_gene: TRBJ2-5
v_gene: TRBV29-1
abundance: NA
CDR3nt: TGCAGCGTTGAAGAACATGACAGGGAAGAGACCCAGTACTTC
CDR3aa: CSVEEHDREETQYF

d_gene: TRBD1
j_gene: TRBJ1-2
v_gene: TRBV5-1
abundance: NA
CDR3nt: TGCGCCAGCAGCTTGACGACAGGGGGCCTCGGCTACACCTTC
CDR3aa: CASSLTTGGLGYTF

d_gene: NA
j_gene: TRBJ2-7
v_gene: TRBV29-1
abundance: few
CDR3nt: TGCAGCGTCGGACAGCCCCAGGCCTACGAGCAGTACTTC
CDR3aa: CSVGQPQAYEQYF

d_gene: TRBD2
j_gene: TRBJ2-1
v_gene: TRBV18
abundance: NA
CDR3nt: TGTGCCAGCTCCCTTAGCGGGGGGGCCCATGAGCAGTTCTTC
CDR3aa: CASSLSGGAHEQFF

d_gene: NA
j_gene: TRBJ1-2
v_gene: TRBV20-1
abundance: NA
CDR3nt: TGCAGTGCTAGTCCCGAGGGGCGCACCTATGGCTACACCTTC
CDR3aa: CSASPEGRTYGYTF

d_gene: TRBD1
j_gene: TRBJ2-4
v_gene: TRBV5-4
abundance: NA
CDR3nt: TGTGCCAGCAGTATTAAACAGGGGCAGGGCATTCAGTACTTC
CDR3aa: CASSIKQGQGIQYF

d_gene: TRBD2
j_gene: TRBJ2-7
v_gene: TRBV28
abundance: NA
CDR3nt: TGTGCCAGCAGGAGTTCCGGGACTAGCGGCTACGAGCAGTACTTC
CDR3aa: CASRSSGTSGYEQYF

d_gene: NA
j_gene: TRBJ2-1
v_gene: TRBV11-2
abundance: NA
CDR3nt: TGTGCCAGCAGCTATCGGGCCCAGGGCAATGAGCAGTTCTTC
CDR3aa: CASSYRAQGNEQFF

d_gene: NA
j_gene: TRBJ2-7
v_gene: TRBV29-1
abundance: NA
CDR3nt: TGCAGCGCGGGTAGGCAGGGGAACTCCTACGAGCAGTACTTC
CDR3aa: CSAGRQGNSYEQYF

d_gene: NA
j_gene: TRBJ1-1
v_gene: TRBV29-1
abundance: NA
CDR3nt: TGCAGCGTTGGACGCCGATCGTACACTGAAGCTTTCTTT
CDR3aa: CSVGRRSYTEAFF

d_gene: NA
j_gene: TRBJ2-3
v_gene: TRBV5-1
abundance: NA
CDR3nt: TGCGCCAGCCAGAAGGGAGATACGCAGTATTTT
CDR3aa: CASQKGDTQYF

d_gene: NA
j_gene: TRBJ2-4
v_gene: TRBV5-6
abundance: NA
CDR3nt: TGTGCCAGCAGCCTCCTCCAAAACATTCAGTACTTC
CDR3aa: CASSLLQNIQYF

d_gene: TRBD1
j_gene: TRBJ1-2
v_gene: TRBV3-1
abundance: NA
CDR3nt: TGTGCCAGCAGCCCGACAGGGATATATGGCTACACCTTC
CDR3aa: CASSPTGIYGYTF

d_gene: TRBD2
j_gene: TRBJ2-7
v_gene: TRBV12-3/TRBV12-4
abundance: NA
CDR3nt: TGTGCCAGCAGTTTCCCCTCTAGCGGACTAATCTACGAGCAGTACTTC
CDR3aa: CASSFPSSGLIYEQYF

d_gene: TRBD2
j_gene: TRBJ2-1
v_gene: TRBV18
abundance: NA
CDR3nt: TGTGCCAGCTCAGTTCTAGCGGGAGAGACCAATGAGCAGTTCTTC
CDR3aa: CASSVLAGETNEQFF

d_gene: NA
j_gene: TRBJ2-3
v_gene: TRBV4-2
abundance: NA
CDR3nt: TGTGCCAGCAGCCAAGAGGGACTCACAGATACGCAGTATTTT
CDR3aa: CASSQEGLTDTQYF

d_gene: TRBD1
j_gene: TRBJ1-2
v_gene: TRBV11-1
abundance: few
CDR3nt: TGTGCCAGCAGCTTAGCGGGACAGAGTACGAGAGGCTACACCTTC
CDR3aa: CASSLAGQSTRGYTF

d_gene: NA
j_gene: TRBJ2-1
v_gene: TRBV7-9
abundance: NA
CDR3nt: TGTGCCAGCAGCTTAGTCGGCAATGAGCAGTTCTTC
CDR3aa: CASSLVGNEQFF

d_gene: TRBD2
j_gene: TRBJ2-3
v_gene: TRBV29-1
abundance: NA
CDR3nt: TGCAGCGTTGAAGATTTGGGTCCTAGCGGGAGCTTTTTGACAGATACGCAGTATTTT
CDR3aa: CSVEDLGPSGSFLTDTQYF

d_gene: NA
j_gene: TRBJ1-1
v_gene: TRBV28
abundance: NA
CDR3nt: TGTGCCAGTTCTTCAGCCCCCGAGAACACTGAAGCTTTCTTT
CDR3aa: CASSSAPENTEAFF